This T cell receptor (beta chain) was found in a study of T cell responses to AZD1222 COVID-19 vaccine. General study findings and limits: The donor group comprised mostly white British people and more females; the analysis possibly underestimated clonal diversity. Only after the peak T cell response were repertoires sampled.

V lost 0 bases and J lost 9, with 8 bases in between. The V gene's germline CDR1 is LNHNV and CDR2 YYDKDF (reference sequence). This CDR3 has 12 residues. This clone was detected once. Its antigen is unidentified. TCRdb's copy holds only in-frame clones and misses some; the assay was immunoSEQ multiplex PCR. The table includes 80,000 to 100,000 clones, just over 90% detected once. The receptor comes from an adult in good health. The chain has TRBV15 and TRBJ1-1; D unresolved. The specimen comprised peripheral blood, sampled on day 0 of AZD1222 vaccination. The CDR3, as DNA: TGTGCCACCAGCAGAGATCGAAAGCAAGCTTTCTTT. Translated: CATSRDRKQAFF.